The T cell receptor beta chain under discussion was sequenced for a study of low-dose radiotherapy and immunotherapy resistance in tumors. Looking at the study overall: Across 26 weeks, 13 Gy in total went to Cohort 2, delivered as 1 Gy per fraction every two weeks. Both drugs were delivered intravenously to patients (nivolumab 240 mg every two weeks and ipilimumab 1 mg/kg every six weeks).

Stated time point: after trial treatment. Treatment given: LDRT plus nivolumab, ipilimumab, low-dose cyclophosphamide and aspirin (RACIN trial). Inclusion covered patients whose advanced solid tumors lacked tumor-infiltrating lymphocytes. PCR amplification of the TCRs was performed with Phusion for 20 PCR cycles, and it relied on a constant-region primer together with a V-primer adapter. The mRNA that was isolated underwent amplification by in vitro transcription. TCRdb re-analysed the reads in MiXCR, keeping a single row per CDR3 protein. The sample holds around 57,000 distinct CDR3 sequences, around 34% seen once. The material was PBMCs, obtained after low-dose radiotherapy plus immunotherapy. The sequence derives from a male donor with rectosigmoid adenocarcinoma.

CDR3 nucleotides: TGCAGTGCTAGGCCTGGACGGGATGAGCAGTTCTTC. Amino acids: CSARPGRDEQFF. This chain links TRBV20-1 with TRBJ2-1, with D uncertain. This CDR3 has 12 residues. Trimming pared 3 bases from V and 8 bases from J, leaving 11 bases between. Germline V gene data show CDR1 as DFQATT and CDR2 as SNEGSKA (reference sequence).